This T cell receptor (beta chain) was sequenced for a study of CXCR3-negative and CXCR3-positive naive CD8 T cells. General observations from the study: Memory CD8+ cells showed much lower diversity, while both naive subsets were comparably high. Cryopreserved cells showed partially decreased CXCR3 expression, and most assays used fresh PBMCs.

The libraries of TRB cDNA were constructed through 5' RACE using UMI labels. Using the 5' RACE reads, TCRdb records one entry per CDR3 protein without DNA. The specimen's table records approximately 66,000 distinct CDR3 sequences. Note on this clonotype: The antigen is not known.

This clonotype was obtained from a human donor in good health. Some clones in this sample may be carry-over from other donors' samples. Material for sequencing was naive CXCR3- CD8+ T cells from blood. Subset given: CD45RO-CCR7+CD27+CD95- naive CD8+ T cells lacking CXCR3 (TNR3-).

The CDR3 spells CATQGVYNEQFF. V usage is TRBV19 and J usage is TRBJ2-1; absent DNA, TCRdb's TRBD1 call cannot be checked. There are 12 residues in the CDR3. Germline V gene data show CDR1 as LNHDA and CDR2 as SQIVND (reference sequence).